This TCR beta chain was found in a study of graft-versus-host responses after intestinal transplantation. Study as a whole: Tacrolimus and steroids were given for two to three years to all recipients after anti-thymocyte globulin induction.

This clone showed up just once. Its antigen is not identified. Method: immunoSEQ multiplex PCR; TCRdb's copy keeps in-frame clones and lacks some. The top ten clones hold around 0.2% of a sample with 130,000 to 150,000 clones, about nine tenths of them seen once. The specimen comprised unstimulated CD4+ T cells sorted from spleen or lymph node cells, sampled before intestinal transplant. This receptor was identified in a human donor who received an intestinal transplant.

As DNA, the CDR3 is TGTGCCAGCAGTTTATCTCCGATGCGTAGAGAGACCCAGTACTTC. Encoded protein: CASSLSPMRRETQYF. The chain combines TRBV28 with TRBJ2-5; D unresolved. CDR1 MDHEN and CDR2 SYDVKM come from the germline V gene. The germline V and J ends were trimmed by 1 base and 4 bases, with 13 bases remaining between them. This CDR3 has 15 amino acids.